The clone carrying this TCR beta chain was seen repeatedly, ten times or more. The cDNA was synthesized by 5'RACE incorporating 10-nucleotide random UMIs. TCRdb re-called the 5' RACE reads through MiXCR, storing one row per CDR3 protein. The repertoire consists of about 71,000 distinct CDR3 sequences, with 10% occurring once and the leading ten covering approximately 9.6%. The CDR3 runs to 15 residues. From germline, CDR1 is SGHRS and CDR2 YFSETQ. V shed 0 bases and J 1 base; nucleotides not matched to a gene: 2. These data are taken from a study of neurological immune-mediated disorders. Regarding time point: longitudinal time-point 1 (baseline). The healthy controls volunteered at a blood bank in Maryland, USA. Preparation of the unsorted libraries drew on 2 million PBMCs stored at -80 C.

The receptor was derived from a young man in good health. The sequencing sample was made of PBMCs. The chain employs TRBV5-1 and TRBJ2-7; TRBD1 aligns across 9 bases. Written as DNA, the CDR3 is TGCGCCAGCAGCTTGGACGGGACAGGGTCCTACGAGCAGTACTTC. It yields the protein CASSLDGTGSYEQYF. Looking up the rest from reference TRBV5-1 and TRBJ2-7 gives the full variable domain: KAGVTQTPRYLIKTRGQQVTLSCSPISGHRSVSWYQQTPGQGLQFLFEYFSETQRNKGNFPGRFSGRQFSNSRSEMNVSTLELGDSALYLCASSLDGTGSYEQYFGPGTRLTVT.